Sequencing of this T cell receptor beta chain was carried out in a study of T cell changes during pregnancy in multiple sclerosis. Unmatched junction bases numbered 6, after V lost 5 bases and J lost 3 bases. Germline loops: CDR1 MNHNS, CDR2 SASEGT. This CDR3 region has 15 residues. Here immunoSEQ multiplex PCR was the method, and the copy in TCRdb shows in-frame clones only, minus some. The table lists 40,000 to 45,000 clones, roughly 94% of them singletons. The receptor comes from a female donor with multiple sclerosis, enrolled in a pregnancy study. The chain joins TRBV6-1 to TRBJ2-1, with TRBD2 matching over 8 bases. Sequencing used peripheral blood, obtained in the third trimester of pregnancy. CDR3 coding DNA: TGTGCCAGCAGTACCGAACTAGCGGTCTACAATGAGCAGTTCTTC. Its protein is CASSTELAVYNEQFF.